This T cell receptor (beta chain) was sequenced during a study of shared clonotypes between healthy human individuals. Germline CDR1 MNHNS, CDR2 SASEGT. J was trimmed by 5 bases and V by 5 bases; bases with no gene match: 4. The CDR3 is 13 residues long. Naive-designated CD8 cells lacked CD45RO, were positively enriched for CCR7, and omitted terminally differentiated effector memory CD45RA+ cells. Overall study findings and caveats: A reduction in generation probabilities was seen for non-shared clonotypes relative to those shared by all four donors.

Genomic DNA of each subset was evenly split across several immunoSEQ plates. Libraries were prepared by immunoSEQ multiplex PCR; TCRdb keeps only in-frame clonotypes and omits some of them. The repertoire holds roughly 2 million clones, 85% to 95% seen once, with 0.9% to 1.3% in the top ten. Regarding this clone: The antigen remains unidentified.

This sequence was found in a man younger than 35 in good health. V gene TRBV6-1 combines with J gene TRBJ2-7; TRBD1 matches 9 bases. Sample: naive CD8+ T cells sorted from blood. CDR3 protein: CASSWTGVDEQYF. In DNA, the CDR3 is TGTGCCAGCAGTTGGACAGGGGTGGACGAGCAGTACTTC.